The following is a TCR beta chain sequence with its context. Under the authors' procedure: Amplifying reference gene primers gave estimates of nucleated cell counts. Clones were read by immunoSEQ multiplex PCR, and TCRdb kept only the in-frame ones, dropping some. For V, J and clone size, that table is used; D and trimming come from the DNA. Of some 400,000 clones listed, about 89% are singletons. The sample is drawn from a study of blood T cell repertoires in COVID-19. Overall study: Some COVID-19 samples were acute and others convalescent; all came from the United States, Italy and Spain. T cells, B-cell-depleted T cells, or PBMCs provided the cDNA or gDNA that served as material.

CDR3 length: 14 residues. The germline CDR1 and CDR2 sequences are SGHTA and FQGTGA. V lost 5 bases to trimming and J lost 2 bases, with 11 bases between them. Seattle patient enrollment occurred during active infection, with longitudinal follow-up thereafter. The TCR comes from a woman aged 55-70 years with COVID-19, enrolled during active disease. The sample consisted of peripheral blood. The V and J genes are TRBV7-3 and TRBJ2-3; unclear D gene. The CDR3 reads CASSPDIFTDTQYF. CDR3 DNA sequence: TGTGCCAGCAGCCCCGACATCTTCACAGATACGCAGTATTTT.